This TCR beta chain was captured by sequencing in a study of OX40 agonist ivuxolimab in advanced cancers. Study at large: Ivuxolimab was administered intravenously to patients at 0.01 to 10 mg/kg every 2 weeks.

Measured with immunoSEQ multiplex PCR; TCRdb has only the in-frame clones, and not every one. The sample includes about 93,000 clones, 89% of them seen just once. The study, taken as a whole, reports: Among the lowest peripheral clonal expansion occurred in 0.1-3.0 mg/kg partial responders.

As concerns this clone: Its target is unknown.

This specimen consisted of CD4+ or CD8+ T cells sorted from blood, obtained in a trial of the OX40 agonist ivuxolimab. The TCR originated in an adult with an advanced solid tumor such as melanoma, head and neck, liver or kidney cancer.

CDR3 nucleotides: TGTGCCAGCAGGGATGCGGGGGGAGACTACGAGCAGTACTTC. Translation: CASRDAGGDYEQYF. This chain uses TRBV25-1 with TRBJ2-7, with TRBD2 matching 8 bases. The V gene end was trimmed by 6 bases and the J gene end by 3 bases; junction bases not matched to a gene: 7. Germline-derived CDR1 and CDR2 are MGHDK and SYGVNS. The CDR3 spans 14 residues.